This note documents a single T cell receptor (beta chain) sequence. This sample is drawn from a study of identifying expanded T cells in peripheral blood. This table comes from immunoSEQ multiplex PCR, and its TCRdb copy is limited to in-frame clones, with some not included. The data show around 68,000 clones, with about 89% seen just once and roughly 5% held by the top ten. This sequence was found in a person between 18 and 69 years old in good health. The source material was blood.

CDR3 DNA sequence: TGTGCCAGCAGTTCTTACAGGGAAAGCAATCAGCCCCAGCATTTT. The encoded protein is CASSSYRESNQPQHF. V is TRBV6-5 and J is TRBJ1-5; D perhaps matches TRBD1 (6 bases). This CDR3 is 15 amino acids long. CDR1 is MNHEY, CDR2 SVGAGI, per germline. V dropped 4 bases and J dropped 1 base, with 11 bases sitting between them.